This is a list of T cell receptor beta chains from one sample in a study of cytomegalovirus exposure and HLA in healthy donors. TCRdb's table, derived via immunoSEQ multiplex PCR, lists solely in-frame clones and lacks some. The table lists 140,000 to 150,000 clones, 78% of them singletons. Sequencing was carried out using PBMCs. These receptors were taken from a man aged 40-49 years in good health and CMV-seropositive. The CDR3 runs from the conserved cysteine through the conserved F or W. A D gene is named only where the DNA matches it firmly. Some rows have no size entry. The others give once, few or many, or a class for an expanded clone.

clone size	V gene	D gene	J gene	CDR3 protein	CDR3 DNA
once	TRBV10-3	.	TRBJ1-1	CAISFGLENTEAFF	TGCGCCATCAGTTTTGGCCTAGAGAACACTGAAGCTTTCTTT
.	TRBV25-1	.	TRBJ2-7	CASSDEGVQFYEQYF	TGTGCCAGCAGTGATGAGGGAGTGCAATTCTACGAGCAGTACTTC
.	TRBV6-1	TRBD2	TRBJ2-5	CASSEAVTSPGETQYF	TGTGCCAGCAGTGAAGCGGTGACTAGCCCTGGGGAGACCCAGTACTTC
once	TRBV19	.	TRBJ1-2	CASQYGSHYGYTF	TGTGCCTCACAATATGGCAGTCACTATGGCTACACCTTC
.	TRBV30	.	TRBJ2-7	CAWSSRYEQYF	TGTGCCTGGAGTAGCAGGTACGAGCAGTACTTC
.	TRBV30	.	TRBJ2-7	CGSTGPRGLGGQYF	TGCGGTAGCACAGGGCCGAGAGGTTTGGGCGGGCAGTACTTC
once	TRBV9	TRBD2	TRBJ2-3	CASSVLGRVGTQYF	TGTGCCAGCAGCGTACTGGGGAGGGTAGGGACGCAGTATTTT
.	TRBV4-1	.	TRBJ1-1	CASSPADSEAFF	TGCGCCAGCAGCCCTGCCGACAGTGAAGCTTTCTTT
.	TRBV5-5	.	TRBJ2-5	CASSPQVGPQETQYF	TGTGCCAGCAGCCCCCAAGTGGGGCCGCAAGAGACCCAGTACTTC
.	TRBV9	TRBD2	TRBJ2-1	CASSAQGLASYNEQFF	TGTGCCAGCAGCGCCCAGGGACTAGCTTCCTACAATGAGCAGTTCTTC
.	TRBV6-5	.	TRBJ1-4	CASSITRASGEKLFF	TGTGCCAGCAGTATCACTAGGGCGTCTGGAGAAAAACTGTTTTTT
.	TRBV7-9	.	TRBJ1-2	CASSPGEGANYGYTF	TGTGCCAGCAGCCCCGGGGAGGGAGCGAACTATGGCTACACCTTC
.	TRBV28	TRBD1	TRBJ1-5	CASSSTGEGQPQHF	TGTGCCAGCAGTTCCACAGGGGAAGGACAGCCCCAGCATTTT
.	TRBV11-2	TRBD1	TRBJ1-1	CASSLNRGDTEAFF	TGTGCCAGCAGCTTGAACAGGGGCGACACTGAAGCTTTCTTT
once	TRBV27	.	TRBJ1-2	CASSFYGEGGSYGYTF	TGTGCCAGCAGTTTCTATGGGGAGGGCGGGAGCTATGGCTACACCTTC
once	TRBV5-5	TRBD2	TRBJ2-2	CASRTSGSAGELFF	TGTGCCAGCAGAACTAGCGGGAGTGCGGGGGAGCTGTTTTTT
once	TRBV6-1	.	TRBJ1-3	CASSRQAGNTIYF	TGTGCCAGCAGTCGACAGGCTGGAAACACCATATATTTT
.	TRBV6-5	.	TRBJ2-7	CASSYDGSGLHYEQYF	TGTGCCAGCAGTTACGACGGTAGCGGCCTTCACTACGAGCAGTACTTC
.	TRBV11-3	TRBD1	TRBJ2-5	CASSLGSPTGGYETQYF	TGTGCCAGCAGCTTAGGATCCCCAACAGGGGGCTATGAGACCCAGTACTTC
.	TRBV6-5	.	TRBJ1-2	CASSAGARGYTF	TGTGCCAGCAGTGCGGGGGCGAGGGGCTACACCTTC
.	TRBV6-5	TRBD1	TRBJ1-1	CASSHVPGQYTEAFF	TGTGCCAGCAGTCACGTCCCGGGACAGTACACTGAAGCTTTCTTT
once	TRBV9	TRBD2	TRBJ2-5	CASSRGRAGGETQYF	TGTGCCAGCAGCCGCGGGAGGGCCGGGGGGGAGACCCAGTACTTC
.	TRBV6-6	TRBD1	TRBJ1-2	CASRGGTGGAYGYTF	TGTGCCAGCAGGGGAGGGACAGGGGGCGCGTATGGCTACACCTTC
.	TRBV7-9	.	TRBJ1-5	CASRRGDQPQHF	TGTGCCAGTCGGCGGGGTGATCAGCCCCAGCATTTT
.	TRBV11-2	.	TRBJ2-7	CASSFTTAYEQYF	TGTGCCAGCAGCTTTACTACGGCCTACGAGCAGTACTTC
.	TRBV9	TRBD2	TRBJ2-2	CASSPLGKAGVAGELFF	TGTGCCAGCAGCCCCCTCGGGAAAGCGGGAGTTGCTGGGGAGCTGTTTTTT
.	TRBV11-2	.	TRBJ1-3	CASSFLTGGNTIYF	TGTGCCAGCAGCTTTCTGACAGGTGGAAACACCATATATTTT
.	TRBV5-8	TRBD1	TRBJ1-2	CASSAGQVSYGYTF	TGTGCCAGCAGCGCCGGACAGGTTTCCTATGGCTACACCTTC
.	TRBV29-1	.	TRBJ1-5	CSVGARDQPQHF	TGCAGCGTTGGGGCACGCGATCAGCCCCAGCATTTT
.	TRBV6-5	TRBD1	TRBJ1-2	CASSYARTGTYGYTF	TGTGCCAGCTCCTACGCCAGGACAGGGACCTATGGCTACACCTTC
.	TRBV19	TRBD1	TRBJ1-5	CASTHGTGGNQPQHF	TGTGCCAGTACCCACGGGACAGGGGGCAATCAGCCCCAGCATTTT
.	TRBV11-2	TRBD1	TRBJ2-7	CASSPQGAANEQYF	TGTGCCAGCAGCCCGCAGGGGGCAGCCAACGAGCAGTACTTC
.	TRBV29-1	.	TRBJ2-7	CSVGAGRKYEQYF	TGCAGCGTTGGGGCAGGGCGAAAGTACGAGCAGTACTTC
few	TRBV5-8	.	TRBJ2-5	CASSTDNLYQETQYF	TGTGCCAGCAGCACGGACAACTTGTACCAAGAGACCCAGTACTTC
.	TRBV18	.	TRBJ2-7	CASSPGTGAYEQYF	TGTGCCAGCTCACCTGGGACTGGAGCCTACGAGCAGTACTTC
.	TRBV13	.	TRBJ2-7	CASRRTQQDYEQYF	TGTGCCAGCAGACGTACTCAGCAGGACTACGAGCAGTACTTC
.	TRBV27	TRBD2	TRBJ2-3	CASRDAGGREDTQYF	TGTGCCAGCAGAGACGCGGGAGGGAGGGAAGATACGCAGTATTTT
.	TRBV4-1	.	TRBJ1-2	CASSQDLLRGAYGYTF	TGCGCCAGCAGCCAAGATCTTTTAAGGGGCGCCTATGGCTACACCTTC
.	TRBV19	.	TRBJ2-7	CASSGGIGVYEQYF	TGTGCCAGTAGTGGAGGGATTGGGGTCTACGAGCAGTACTTC
few	TRBV13	TRBD2	TRBJ2-7	CASSLEGREGYEQYF	TGTGCCAGCAGCTTAGAGGGCCGGGAGGGCTACGAGCAGTACTTC
.	TRBV28	TRBD1	TRBJ1-1	CASSSAGGGNTEAFF	TGTGCCAGCAGTTCGGCAGGGGGTGGAAACACTGAAGCTTTCTTT
.	TRBV7-8	.	TRBJ1-4	CASSPVIRTDEKLFF	TGTGCCAGCAGCCCCGTGATTCGAACGGATGAAAAACTGTTTTTT
.	TRBV27	TRBD2	TRBJ2-3	CASSSYPSSGSTDTQYF	TGTGCCAGCAGTTCATACCCATCCAGCGGGAGTACAGATACGCAGTATTTT
.	TRBV6-5	.	TRBJ2-3	CASSYSRQGKDTQYF	TGTGCCAGCAGTTACTCGAGGCAGGGGAAAGATACGCAGTATTTT
.	TRBV16	.	TRBJ1-4	CASSQTGDTNEKLFF	TGTGCCAGCAGCCAAACGGGGGACACTAATGAAAAACTGTTTTTT
.	TRBV7-3	TRBD1	TRBJ2-2	CASSLLDRDSYTGELFF	TGTGCCAGCAGCCTCTTGGACAGGGACTCGTACACCGGGGAGCTGTTTTTT
.	TRBV7-3	TRBD1	TRBJ2-7	CASSSRQGADEQYF	TGTGCCAGCAGCTCCCGACAGGGGGCAGACGAGCAGTACTTC
.	TRBV7-2	.	TRBJ1-2	CASSLAGNPAGGYGYTF	TGTGCCAGCAGCTTAGCCGGGAACCCCGCGGGCGGCTATGGCTACACCTTC
.	TRBV27	.	TRBJ1-4	CASSFGVYGEKLFF	TGTGCCAGCAGTTTCGGGGTGTATGGCGAAAAACTGTTTTTT
once	TRBV11-3	.	TRBJ2-3	CASSFGTGNADTQYF	TGTGCCAGCAGCTTTGGAACAGGGAACGCAGATACGCAGTATTTT
.	TRBV29-1	.	TRBJ2-1	CSAGDNEQFF	TGCAGCGCCGGTGACAATGAGCAGTTCTTC
.	TRBV5-4	TRBD1	TRBJ1-2	CASSSGGTGGVEGYTF	TGTGCCAGCAGCTCTGGCGGGACAGGTGGAGTAGAAGGCTACACCTTC
.	TRBV19	TRBD1	TRBJ2-4	CASSPGQGEAAKNIQYF	TGTGCCAGTAGTCCGGGACAGGGGGAGGCAGCCAAAAACATTCAGTACTTC
.	TRBV6-1	TRBD1	TRBJ1-2	CASGLTGDNYGYTF	TGTGCCAGCGGTTTAACAGGGGACAACTATGGCTACACCTTC
.	TRBV7-9	TRBD1	TRBJ2-1	CASSPRQGELYNEQFF	TGTGCCAGCAGCCCCCGACAGGGGGAACTCTACAATGAGCAGTTCTTC
.	TRBV28	.	TRBJ1-1	CASSPPTAEAFF	TGTGCCAGCAGTCCCCCGACAGCTGAAGCTTTCTTT
few	TRBV10-1	TRBD2	TRBJ2-7	CASSVSGTYEQYF	TGCGCCAGCAGTGTTAGCGGGACCTACGAGCAGTACTTC
few	TRBV10-3	TRBD2	TRBJ2-1	CAISVREGYNEQFF	TGTGCCATCAGTGTACGGGAGGGATACAATGAGCAGTTCTTC